Below, 15 T cell receptor beta chains from the same sample are listed, as sequenced in a study of blood T cell repertoires in COVID-19 (dated by TCRdb to about 2020). The protocol used for the library was the immunoSEQ multiplex PCR assay. TCRdb mirrors the immuneACCESS table, restricted to in-frame sequences. Some clones are absent from its copies; in checked studies, under half trace to an unresolved V gene, and the reason for the others is unknown. This sample comprises hundreds of thousands of clones, around 89% of them detected only once. The ten largest make up around 1.7% of the sample. Sample: PBMCs or T cells enriched from blood (not recorded which). The origin of the receptors is a woman between 18 and 29 years old with acute COVID-19.

Concerning this clone itself: Other nucleotide sequences in the sample specify the same CDR3. The chain carries TRBV5-1 and TRBJ1-1, with 8 nucleotides matching TRBD1. Unmatched junction bases numbered 3, after V lost 2 bases and J lost 0 bases. The CDR3 covers 15 residues. Germline CDR1 and CDR2: SGHRS and YFSETQ. CDR3 sequence: CASSLRQGMNTEAFF. CDR3 nucleotide sequence: TGCGCCAGCAGCTTAAGACAGGGGATGAACACTGAAGCTTTCTTT.

The V gene is TRBV3-1 (or the pseudogene TRBV3-2), the J gene TRBJ2-5; 8 bases fit TRBD1. V dropped 1 base and J dropped 5; count of bases not matched to a gene: 9. The CDR3 spans 16 residues. Germline V gene sequence: CDR1 LGHDT, CDR2 YNNKEL (reference sequence). The CDR3 protein is CASSQGTGLHAETQYF. CDR3 DNA sequence: TGTGCCAGCAGCCAAGGGACAGGGCTGCATGCGGAGACCCAGTACTTC.

This clone has just one count. The CDR3 spells CASTAGVRARGGYTF. CDR3 nucleotides: TGTGCCAGCACTGCCGGGGTGCGGGCCAGAGGTGGCTACACCTTC. This chain links TRBV28 with TRBJ1-2; D call uncertain. Per the germline V gene, CDR1 is MDHEN and CDR2 is SYDVKM. The V gene lost 7 bases and the J gene lost 7 bases, with 22 bases spanning the gap. The CDR3 consists of 15 residues.

The chain combines TRBV18 with TRBJ1-3; possibly TRBD1 for D (6 bases). The CDR3 runs to 16 residues. V was shortened by 3 bases and J by 0 bases, with 12 bases between the two germline ends. Germline V lookup: CDR1 KGHSH, CDR2 LQKENI. This CDR3 reads CASSPSTGTSGNTIYF. The DNA for the CDR3 is TGTGCCAGCTCACCCTCGACAGGTACCTCTGGAAACACCATATATTTT.

The V call is TRBV6-5, the J call TRBJ2-7; TRBD1 might be the D (5 bases). The V gene's germline CDR1 is MNHEY and CDR2 SVGAGI. The CDR3 extends over 14 amino acids. With 3 bases removed from V and 0 bases from J, the gap between germline ends came to 9 bases. The CDR3 DNA is TGTGCCAGCAGTTATTTTACAGGCTCCTACGAGCAGTACTTC. It specifies CASSYFTGSYEQYF.

In this sample, this clone turned up once. The chain joins TRBV6-5 to TRBJ1-6; D is perhaps TRBD1 (6 bases). Germline CDR1 MNHEY, CDR2 SVGAGI. Trimming removed 0 bases at V and 6 bases at J, with 12 bases between. The CDR3 spans 16 residues. Here the CDR3 reads CASSYSRTVPNSPLHF. The CDR3 DNA follows: TGTGCCAGCAGTTACTCGAGGACAGTACCTAATTCACCCCTCCACTTT.

This chain connects TRBV7-6 to TRBJ2-1; the match to TRBD2 covers 8 bases. The CDR3 contains 17 residues. Germline assignment: CDR1 SGHVS and CDR2 FNYEAQ. V lost 1 base and J lost 8; bases outside the gene matches: 13. CDR3 residues: CASSLVRRTSFNDEQFF. The CDR3 DNA follows: TGTGCCAGCAGCTTAGTTAGAAGGACTAGCTTTAACGATGAGCAGTTCTTC.

The chain joins TRBV4-2 to TRBJ2-5; 10 nucleotides line up with TRBD2. Per the germline V gene, CDR1 is LGHNA and CDR2 is YNFKEQ. V was clipped by 1 base and J by 1 base; unmatched bases: 3. The CDR3 is 16 residues long. The CDR3 loop is CASSQGTSGLQETQYF. CDR3 bases: TGTGCCAGCAGCCAAGGGACTAGCGGACTCCAAGAGACCCAGTACTTC.

The chain couples TRBV28 to TRBJ1-3; no definite D call. Germline V gives CDR1 MDHEN, CDR2 SYDVKM. V lost 6 bases and J 1 base, leaving 10 bases between the germline ends. The CDR3 totals 14 residues. As DNA, the CDR3 is TGTGCCAGCAGCCCCATCGGTTCTGGAAACACCATATATTTT. It yields the protein CASSPIGSGNTIYF. Full variable domain (missing parts from reference TRBV28 and TRBJ1-3): DVKVTQSSRYLVKRTGEKVFLECVQDMDHENMFWYRQDPGLGLRLIYFSYDVKMKEKGDIPEGYSVSREKKERFSLILESASTNQTSMYLCASSPIGSGNTIYFGEGSWLTVV.

The V gene is TRBV27, the J gene TRBJ2-3; D perhaps matches TRBD2 (6 bases). CDR1 is MNHEY, CDR2 SMNVEV, per germline (reference sequence). This CDR3 has 14 residues. V shed 6 bases and J shed 0 bases, with 10 bases lying between them. The CDR3: CASRTRGSTDTQYF. The CDR3 nucleotides are TGTGCCAGCAGAACTCGGGGGAGCACAGATACGCAGTATTTT.

The V and J genes are TRBV9 and TRBJ1-2, with D perhaps TRBD1 (5 bases). The V gene's germline CDR1 is SGDLS and CDR2 YYNGEE. The length of the CDR3 is 15 residues. V lost 5 bases, J lost 0 bases, and 14 bases lay in between. This chain's CDR3 is CASRWGRGANYGYTF. CDR3 coding DNA: TGTGCCAGCAGGTGGGGGAGGGGAGCTAACTATGGCTACACCTTC.

The chain couples TRBV6-5 to TRBJ1-3; D remains ambiguous. Germline lookup yields CDR1 MNHEY and CDR2 SVGAGI. The CDR3 extends over 12 amino acids. The V and J ends lost 5 bases and 5 bases respectively, with 7 bases between them. The CDR3 spells CASSLSRNTIYF. In DNA, the CDR3 is TGTGCCAGCAGTCTGAGTAGAAACACCATATATTTT.

The chain employs TRBV5-1 and TRBJ2-7, with D possibly TRBD1 on 5 matching bases. Germline V gene sequence: CDR1 SGHRS, CDR2 YFSETQ. Trimming pared 0 bases from V and 4 bases from J, leaving 14 bases between. There are 15 residues in the CDR3. CDR3 DNA sequence: TGCGCCAGCAGCTTGGCAGGGTCTCTCTCTTACGAGCAGTACTTC. Amino acid sequence: CASSLAGSLSYEQYF.

The chain employs TRBV11-2 and TRBJ1-1; TRBD1 might be the D (5 bases). The CDR3 spans 14 residues. Trimming cost V 6 bases and J 2 bases, with 13 bases left between them. In germline, CDR1 is SGHAT, CDR2 FQNNGV. The CDR3: CASSKRGGNTEAFF. The CDR3 DNA reads as TGTGCCAGCAGTAAACGGGGGGGAAACACTGAAGCTTTCTTT.

On this clone itself: Because the CDR3's place on the DNA is in doubt, the DNA is left out and the CDR3 is given as listed by TCRdb. V gene TRBV30 combines with J gene TRBJ2-1; no DNA check was done on the table's D call, TRBD1. Germline V CDR1 and CDR2: GTSNPN, SVGIG (reference sequence). The CDR3 adds up to 10 amino acids, both ends counted. The CDR3: CAWGEGARFF.